In its sample, the clone carrying this TCR beta chain was seen a few times. The source of the sample is a study of patients and donors after allogeneic stem cell transplantation. MiXCR, applied by TCRdb to the RT-PCR reads, yields one record per CDR3 protein. This sample has approximately 410,000 distinct CDR3 sequences, with approximately 16% found just once. The sequence was obtained from a human donor who was either an allogeneic HSCT recipient or a stem cell or donor lymphocyte infusion donor (not recorded which). It is not recorded whose cells these are; they may come from a transplant donor. Sequencing was done on a sample of blood, either unsorted or a sorted T cell fraction (not recorded which).

CDR3 DNA: TGTGCCAGCAGGCCCCTACAGGGGAACACTGAAGCTTTCTTT. Its translation: CASRPLQGNTEAFF. The chain combines TRBV6-1 with TRBJ1-1; D may be TRBD1 (6 bases). This CDR3 is 14 amino acids long. V was trimmed by 6 bases and J by 1 base, leaving 12 bases between them. Germline V gives CDR1 MNHNS, CDR2 SASEGT.